This T cell receptor (beta chain) was sequenced in a study of beta chain features in type 1 diabetes (dated by TCRdb to the late 2010s). Broadly, across the study: No differences in mean age, gender distribution, total cell number or subset yield were found between patients and healthy donors. A total of approximately 100,000,000 sorted cells were examined across all samples, and the number of cells per subset was strongly correlated with RNA yield. The study compared the TCRB repertoires of sorted circulating CD4+ T cell subsets in recently diagnosed type 1 diabetes patients with those in matched healthy donors. Naive and central memory subsets were obtained from all 28 donors, but regulatory and stem cell-like memory subsets were isolated from only 8 patients and roughly eight healthy donors.

The entire isolated RNA was reverse transcribed using the High Capacity cDNA Reverse Transcription Kit, and thus expressed TCRB transcripts were sequenced. Naive, central memory and regulatory T cell samples underwent deep immunoSEQ sequencing, averaging around 3.6 million total reads per sample. Sorted cells were lysed in RLT buffer and RNA was extracted with DNase-treated RNeasy Micro or Mini kits, depending on cell number. To prevent cross-contamination, each cell subset was processed individually, whereas patient and healthy donor samples were processed jointly. TCRB sequences were amplified from cDNA with the immunoSEQ multiplex PCR, producing 87-bp fragments spanning the CDR3 region. The amplicons were sequenced using the Illumina HiSeq platform. Per the source publication's procedure: Synthetic template baselines were used to correct PCR bias computationally, reads within Hamming distance 2 were collapsed together, and singletons that could not be merged were discarded. By aligning reads against IMGT, V, D and J genes, CDR3 length, and insertions or deletions at six rearrangement sites were assigned. Within each subset, clonotype counts were normalized to sorted cell number, after which true diversity and Gini coefficients were computed with the tcR R package. Repertoire sharing was quantified using the overlap coefficient calculated on TCRB nucleotide sequences. Out-of-frame TCRB sequences from naive cells were analyzed to stand in for the pre-selection repertoire. Imported from immuneACCESS, the table was reduced by TCRdb to in-frame sequences with V and J called. These copies leave out some clones; in studies compared against another copy, an unresolved V gene accounts for under half, and the cause of the remainder is not known. D and trimming come from the DNA, and the V and J calls and clone size come from that table. The sample table contains roughly 310,000 clones; only one count was recorded for approximately 11% of them. The ten largest clonotypes hold under 0.02% of the sample.

This clone turned up a few times. It lacks a known antigen. Base qualities are not recorded, but no much larger clone differs from it by a single base. From each donor, a single peripheral blood sample of around 120 mL on average was drawn into heparinised tubes. A BD FACSAria II was used to sort naive, central memory, regulatory and stem cell-like memory CD4+ T cells with a panel that included CD45RO, CCR7, CD25, CD127, CD95 and CD27. Every sorted population had a purity above 95%. PBMCs were separated immediately by Lymphoprep density gradient centrifugation and were stained directly, without being cultured. So that batch effects would be minimized, each experiment stained and sorted samples in pairs, pairing one healthy donor with one patient. Counted from cysteine to phenylalanine, this CDR3 has 15 amino acids. This entry keeps only the CDR3 DNA: 45 bases, framed from base 1. According to the germline V gene, CDR1 reads SGHVS and CDR2 reads FNYEAQ. At the junction V is shortened by 2 bases and J by 4 bases; bases outside the gene matches: 4.

Findings and caveats that apply to the study as a whole: Because cDNA rather than genomic DNA was sequenced, highly expressing activated cells could have been over-represented, although no difference in activation and CD3 levels was found between groups. Because small numbers of individuals were included in the HLA sub-analyses, any influence of HLA type on TCRB rearrangement was left unresolved. Shorter templates might have been favored by PCR, but patient and control samples were amplified and corrected together, so both groups would have been affected equally by any skew. The naive, central memory and regulatory TCRB repertoires appeared to resemble one another more closely among patients than among healthy donors. In all four CD4+ subsets, TCRB CDR3 length was moderately but significantly shorter in type 1 diabetes patients. Patients with type 1 diabetes made fewer insertions and deleted more nucleotides at VDJ recombination sites, implying thymic rearrangement abnormalities.

This clonotype was obtained from a woman aged 25 to 39 in good health. Sequenced material: naive CD4+ T cells from blood. The cell subset or site tag for this specimen amounts to: true naive CD4+ T cells. The chain is encoded by TRBV7-6 joined to TRBJ2-2; 7 of the junction bases match TRBD1. The CDR3 loop reads CASSLTTGSTGELFF. The nucleotides read TGTGCCAGCAGCTTAACGACAGGGTCCACCGGGGAGCTGTTTTTT.